One sample yielded the 20 T cell receptor beta chains listed below, sequenced in a study of blood T cell repertoires in COVID-19. Repertoires were generated with immunoSEQ multiplex PCR, while TCRdb's copy carries only in-frame clones and drops some. In the table there are roughly 260,000 clones, around 87% of which are singletons. The sequenced sample consisted of peripheral blood. These receptors were collected from a woman in her 50s with acute or convalescent COVID-19.

This chain links TRBV7-9 with TRBJ1-2, with unresolved D. Trimming took off 4 bases at V and 7 bases at J, with 10 bases between the two ends. Germline assignment: CDR1 SEHNR and CDR2 FQNEAQ (reference sequence). The CDR3 length is 12 residues. Written as DNA, the CDR3 is TGTGCCAGCAGCTCACTGGTAGCTGGCTACACCTTC. Residues: CASSSLVAGYTF.

This sequence joins TRBV15 and TRBJ1-3, with D hard to call. Germline-derived CDR1 and CDR2 are LNHNV and YYDKDF (reference sequence). Trimming stripped 5 bases from V and 0 bases from J, with 17 bases between. This CDR3 has 17 residues. The CDR3 sequence is CATSPNPGLSSGNTIYF. The CDR3 DNA sequence: TGTGCCACCAGCCCGAACCCGGGGTTAAGCTCTGGAAACACCATATATTTT.

V usage is TRBV9 and J usage is TRBJ2-5; D is undetermined. Per the germline V gene, CDR1 is SGDLS and CDR2 is YYNGEE. CDR3 length equals 13 residues. V was cut by 4 bases and J by 5 bases, with 12 bases left in between. CDR3 residues: CASSPSSFETQYF. CDR3 bases: TGTGCCAGCAGCCCCTCTAGTTTTGAGACCCAGTACTTC.

This sequence joins TRBV24-1 and TRBJ2-1; 8 nucleotides match TRBD2. The junction had 12 bases not matched to a gene; V was cut back by 4 bases and J by 8 bases. CDR3 length equals 16 residues. Germline-derived CDR1 and CDR2 are KGHDR and SFDVKD. DNA of the CDR3: TGTGCCACCAGTGACCCCCCGGGACTAGGGGTTGATGAGCAGTTCTTC. This encodes CATSDPPGLGVDEQFF.

This rearrangement joins TRBV5-4 to TRBJ2-3; 10 bases map to TRBD2. Germline loops: CDR1 SGHNT, CDR2 YYREEE (reference sequence). The CDR3 length is 18 residues. The V segment lost 4 bases and the J segment 2 bases; nucleotides outside the gene matches: 13. This CDR3 is CASSRPTSGNYDTDTQYF. The CDR3 nucleotides read TGTGCCAGCAGCCGCCCCACTAGCGGGAACTACGACACAGATACGCAGTATTTT. Together with reference TRBV5-4 and TRBJ2-3, the CDR3 gives the full variable domain: ETGVTQSPTHLIKTRGQQVTLRCSSQSGHNTVSWYQQALGQGPQFIFQYYREEENGRGNFPPRFSGLQFPNYSSELNVNALELDDSALYLCASSRPTSGNYDTDTQYFGPGTRLTVL.

V usage is TRBV24-1 and J usage is TRBJ2-5; 7 bases align to TRBD1. The CDR3 runs to 15 residues. Trimming removed 6 bases from V and 5 bases from J; junction bases left unmatched: 11. Germline values: CDR1 KGHDR, CDR2 SFDVKD. CDR3 in amino acids: CATSQRGPLGETQYF. The CDR3 nucleotides are TGTGCCACCAGTCAGAGGGGGCCGCTCGGGGAGACCCAGTACTTC.

The V call is TRBV10-3, the J call TRBJ2-7; TRBD2 aligns across 11 bases. V was pared by 6 bases and J by 7 bases, with 2 bases of the junction left unmatched. CDR3 length: 12 residues. Per the germline V gene, CDR1 is ENHRY and CDR2 is SYGVKD. DNA of the CDR3: TGTGCCATCAGAGCTAGCGGGAGGGAGCAGTACTTC. Its protein is CAIRASGREQYF.

The chain carries TRBV20-1 and TRBJ2-1, with D unclear. Germline-derived CDR1 and CDR2 are DFQATT and SNEGSKA (reference sequence). With 3 bases removed from V and 8 bases from J, the gap between germline ends came to 8 bases. The CDR3 contains 11 residues. The CDR3 spells CSASRSDEQFF. In nucleotides, the CDR3 is TGCAGTGCTAGTCGGTCCGATGAGCAGTTCTTC.

The rearrangement joins TRBV28 to TRBJ1-5, with 7 bases matching TRBD1. Looked up from germline, CDR1 is MDHEN and CDR2 is SYDVKM. CDR3 length: 16 amino acids. The trim removed 4 bases at V and 3 bases at J, leaving 9 bases unmatched. The DNA of the CDR3 is TGTGCCAGCAGTTCGGACAGGCAACACATCAATCAGCCCCAGCATTTT. Translated, it gives CASSSDRQHINQPQHF.

Here the CDR3 reads CASLTKLQGNIYEQYF. The CDR3 bases are TGTGCAAGTCTCACTAAATTACAGGGTAACATCTACGAGCAGTACTTC. V usage is TRBV12-2 and J usage is TRBJ2-7; TRBD1, the table's D call, lacks a check against the DNA. TRBV12-2 is deemed a pseudogene. The CDR3 sequence is 16 residues long.

In nucleotides, the CDR3 is TGTGCCAGCAGTGATTACGGGAGGGCGGGTACGCTAGAGACCCAGTACTTC. Amino acids: CASSDYGRAGTLETQYF. The V gene is TRBV6-1, the J gene TRBJ2-5, with 8 bases matching TRBD2. Germline CDR1 MNHNS, CDR2 SASEGT. The trim removed 3 bases at V and 4 bases at J, leaving 13 bases unmatched. The CDR3 loop spans 17 amino acids.

V usage is TRBV4-1 and J usage is TRBJ2-7; 10 positions agree with TRBD2. Germline lookup yields CDR1 MGHRA and CDR2 YSYEKL. CDR3 length: 16 amino acids. J gave up 4 bases and V 2 bases, and 8 bases lay outside the gene matches. CDR3 sequence: CASSQRTSGNAYEQYF. DNA for the CDR3: TGCGCCAGCAGCCAACGGACTAGCGGCAACGCGTACGAGCAGTACTTC.

This clone has a handful of counts. This rearrangement joins TRBV10-3 to TRBJ1-5; the match to TRBD1 covers 7 bases. The length of the CDR3 is 14 residues. The germline gives CDR1 ENHRY, CDR2 SYGVKD. Losses at the gene ends were 10 bases for V and 2 bases for J; bases not matched to a gene: 8. The CDR3 bases are TGTGCCACAAAGACAGGGTATGGCAATCAGCCCCAGCATTTT. Its protein is CATKTGYGNQPQHF.

The V and J genes are TRBV7-3 and TRBJ2-3; TRBD2 might be the D (6 bases). This CDR3 comprises 16 residues. Germline CDR1 SGHTA, CDR2 FQGTGA. V lost 5 bases, J lost 3 bases, and 18 bases lay in between. The CDR3 DNA reads as TGTGCCAGCAGCCCCGGGAGTCGGGTGTCGACAGATACGCAGTATTTT. As protein: CASSPGSRVSTDTQYF.

The chain employs TRBV5-8 and TRBJ2-7; D not certain. Trimming removed 4 bases at V and 0 bases at J, with 17 bases between. Per germline, CDR1 SGHTS and CDR2 YDEGEE. The CDR3 runs 16 residues. The CDR3 spells CASSPSDDWSSYEQYF. As DNA, the CDR3 is TGTGCCAGCAGCCCTTCCGATGATTGGAGCTCCTACGAGCAGTACTTC.

The rearrangement uses TRBV19 and TRBJ1-5, with D perhaps matching TRBD1 (6 bases). Trimming removed 7 bases at V and 6 bases at J, with 10 bases between. The CDR3 length is 12 residues. Germline CDR1 reads LNHDA; CDR2 reads SQIVND (reference sequence). DNA of the CDR3: TGTGCCAGTAACGACAGGCGTCAGCCCCAGCATTTT. The encoded protein is CASNDRRQPQHF.

This clone has just one count. The J gene is TRBJ1-4, the V gene TRBV2; 7 bases are shared with TRBD1. Germline V gene lookup returns CDR1 SNHLY and CDR2 FYNNEI. Trimming took 7 bases from V and 6 from J; bases not matched to a gene: 8. The CDR3 covers 14 residues. CDR3 coding DNA: TGTGCCAGCACCAGACAGGGCGGAGATGAAAAACTGTTTTTT. It codes for CASTRQGGDEKLFF.

The rearrangement links TRBV7-3 to TRBJ2-5; the match to TRBD2 covers 10 bases. CDR3 length equals 14 residues. Germline V gene sequence: CDR1 SGHTA, CDR2 FQGTGA. The V segment lost 5 bases and the J segment 7 bases; nucleotides outside the gene matches: 7. CDR3 DNA sequence: TGTGCCAGCAGCCCTAGCGGGAGAGAGAGGACCCAGTACTTC. Translating gives CASSPSGRERTQYF.

This sequence joins TRBV27 and TRBJ2-7; 8 bases are shared with TRBD2. Germline CDR1 MNHEY, CDR2 SMNVEV (reference sequence). The CDR3 has 15 amino acids. V gave up 6 bases and J gave up 2 bases; unmatched junction bases: 9. CDR3 in amino acids: CASRFRLATPYEQYF. CDR3 coding DNA: TGTGCCAGCAGATTCCGACTAGCGACGCCCTACGAGCAGTACTTC.

The chain couples TRBV2 to TRBJ2-3; D may be TRBD2 (6 bases). The CDR3 has 13 residues. Germline assignment: CDR1 SNHLY and CDR2 FYNNEI. Trimming took 5 bases from V and 5 from J, leaving 11 bases between them. DNA of the CDR3: TGTGCCAGCAGTAGGGCGGAGGGAGATACGCAGTATTTT. Its translation: CASSRAEGDTQYF.